This TCR beta chain was identified in a study of T cells after yellow fever vaccination. At the level of the study: Some fractions had low cell numbers, and these were prepared with SMART-Seq v4 Ultra Low Input. Study-level points and caveats: The study noted that FACS-sorted repertoires could contain abundant clonotypes contaminating from the bulk population.

In its sample, this clonotype was seen many times. Its specificity is unknown. Germline loops: CDR1 MNHNY, CDR2 SVGAGI (reference sequence). J was trimmed by 3 bases and V by 6 bases; bases with no gene match: 4. This CDR3 has 13 residues. TCRdb re-called the 5' RACE reads with MiXCR, one entry per CDR3 protein. The sample lists some 560,000 distinct CDR3 sequences, under 25% occurring once. The specimen comprised PBMCs, sampled 15 days after the yellow fever booster vaccination. This sequence originates from a man aged 25-45 years who received the YFV17D yellow fever vaccine. V usage is TRBV6-6 and J usage is TRBJ2-5; 7 nucleotides match TRBD1. For the CDR3, the DNA is TGTGCCAGCAGCCCTCAGGGGGAAGAGACCCAGTACTTC. This gives the protein CASSPQGEETQYF.